This T cell receptor (beta chain) was identified in a study of radiation and T cells in renal cell carcinoma. The time point was: blood 4 weeks post-SBRT, at nephrectomy. Stated treatment: 15 Gy SBRT to primary tumor, nephrectomy 4 weeks later. CDR3 length equals 19 residues. The junction had 24 bases not matched to a gene; V was cut back by 2 bases and J by 10 bases. Germline lookup yields CDR1 SNHLY and CDR2 FYNNEI. Only in-frame clones appear in the TCRdb table, and some are missing; sequencing was by immunoSEQ multiplex PCR. The table has about 77,000 clones, around 78% seen once. The sequencing used blood, collected from a patient whose treatment included radiotherapy and nephrectomy. This rearrangement joins TRBV2 to TRBJ1-1, with 8 bases that match TRBD1. This TCR was recovered from a woman in her sixties with renal cell carcinoma. The CDR3 bases are TGTGCCAGCAGTGAACAGGGGGCCATTACCGAATCGGGGTTATCTGGAGCTTTCTTT. Its protein is CASSEQGAITESGLSGAFF.